The TCR beta chain described here comes from a study of blood T cell repertoires in COVID-19 (dated by TCRdb to 2020 to 2022). Background on the whole study: Collaborator samples came from the United States, Italy and Spain and covered acute and convalescent phases of COVID-19. The material from the prospective study consisted of cDNA or gDNA derived from T cells, B-cell-depleted T cells, or PBMCs. Subjects who had been exposed to COVID-19, were actively infected with it, or had recovered from it provided the deeply sampled blood TCRbeta repertoires that made up the dataset. The repertoires were made available in a free public database intended to serve as a resource for research on the immune response to SARS-CoV-2. Samples came from the ongoing ImmuneRACE study (first 160 participants) plus 1,254 subjects from 6 global collaborators. A de-identified subject ID, COVID-19 status, age in years and sex were almost always included in the sample metadata. Where HLA class I and class II types were available, the types were taken from metadata supplied by the sample provider, not from assay-based typing. Paper-wide results and their limitations: The amount of clinical and demographic metadata varied by source and participant and was provided uncurated.

CDR1 and CDR2 are read off the germline V gene as MNHNS and SASEGT. V was cut back by 6 bases and J by 0 bases, leaving a gap of 12 bases between them. The CDR3 goes from the cysteine to the phenylalanine over 15 residues. Only the CDR3 region is kept as DNA, spanning 45 bases read in frame from base 1. Samples from volunteer blood donors who had recovered from COVID-19 were contributed by a second Seattle source. Each collaborating institution followed its own protocols to collect whole blood in K2EDTA tubes. For TCRbeta analysis, collaborators shipped samples in one of three forms: frozen whole blood, isolated PBMCs, or DNA extracted from either of those sample types. TCRbeta CDR3 regions were amplified from genomic DNA using the immunoSEQ Assay, a bias-controlled multiplex PCR. In the source study's methods: Within the assay, amplification of reference gene primers was used to estimate how many nucleated cells each sample contained. To quantify the absolute abundance of each unique TCRbeta CDR3 rearrangement, sequence reads were collapsed and filtered. For each sample, productive Simpson clonality was calculated by taking the square root of Simpson's diversity index across productive rearrangements. The table was pulled from immuneACCESS by TCRdb, which kept in-frame rearrangements only. Such tables lose some clones; where checked, under half of the loss comes from unresolved V genes, and the rest has no known cause. V, J and clone size were drawn from that table, and D and trimming were deduced from the DNA. The sample table contains 250,000 to 350,000 clones; only one count was recorded for around nine tenths of them. 0.9% to 1% of the sample lies in the top ten.

With respect to this clone: The target of this receptor is not known. Base qualities are not at hand, and no much larger clone is one base apart.

Sequencing was done on a sample of peripheral blood. The sequence was obtained from a woman aged 40 to 49 who had recovered from COVID-19. The V gene is TRBV6-1 and the J gene is TRBJ1-3; no D gene is confidently identified. This receptor has the CDR3 CASSQDNTSGNTIYF. The DNA sequence is given as TGTGCCAGCAGCCAAGACAATACCTCTGGAAACACCATATATTTT.